A selection of T cell receptor beta chains follows, all from one sample in a study of CD8 T cells in ankylosing spondylitis. TCRdb analysed the 5' RACE reads with MiXCR anew, one entry per CDR3 protein. The sample yields approximately 400,000 distinct CDR3 sequences, 17% seen once. Sequenced input: blood, either unsorted or a sorted T cell fraction (not recorded which). The receptors come from a male donor with ankylosing spondylitis. Each CDR3 is given with its conserved first and last residue. Each record gives: CDR3 protein, clone size, V gene, CDR3 length. Part of the rows lack a size; the others show once, few, many or a class for expanded clones.

cdr3_aa: CASSVVGAGANVLTF
clone_size: -
v_call: TRBV9
cdr3_length: 15

cdr3_aa: CASSPQVGDVDEQYF
clone_size: -
v_call: TRBV5-1
cdr3_length: 15

cdr3_aa: CASSLPPPGVVGYTF
clone_size: few
v_call: TRBV12-3/TRBV12-4
cdr3_length: 15

cdr3_aa: CASSEYRVRQETQYF
clone_size: -
v_call: TRBV25-1
cdr3_length: 15

cdr3_aa: CSARAPVGIYRETQYF
clone_size: -
v_call: TRBV20-1
cdr3_length: 16

cdr3_aa: CATSRGVGQNYGYTF
clone_size: -
v_call: TRBV15
cdr3_length: 15

cdr3_aa: CASSPDGDRGRGNGYTF
clone_size: few
v_call: TRBV5-5
cdr3_length: 17

cdr3_aa: CASRGGTSGNLLNEQFF
clone_size: few
v_call: TRBV13
cdr3_length: 17

cdr3_aa: CASSLAADRGGQPQHF
clone_size: -
v_call: TRBV12-3/TRBV12-4
cdr3_length: 16

cdr3_aa: CASLDPLNTGELFF
clone_size: few
v_call: TRBV6-1
cdr3_length: 14

cdr3_aa: CASSEVDGGYQPQHF
clone_size: -
v_call: TRBV6-1
cdr3_length: 15

cdr3_aa: CASSLKGQGYTF
clone_size: -
v_call: TRBV12-3/TRBV12-4
cdr3_length: 12

cdr3_aa: CASSPEAGPHQPQHF
clone_size: few
v_call: TRBV2
cdr3_length: 15

cdr3_aa: CATSRGSSSGGSSYEQYF
clone_size: few
v_call: TRBV11-1
cdr3_length: 18

cdr3_aa: CASRDGIEHNEQFF
clone_size: -
v_call: TRBV12-3/TRBV12-4
cdr3_length: 14

cdr3_aa: CAISESQGGSYVGEAFF
clone_size: many
v_call: TRBV10-3
cdr3_length: 17

cdr3_aa: CASSQDLGGGRDTQYF
clone_size: -
v_call: TRBV4-3
cdr3_length: 16

cdr3_aa: CASTRDRVPGELFF
clone_size: few
v_call: TRBV5-1
cdr3_length: 14

cdr3_aa: CASSLGKGRPGGYEKLFF
clone_size: -
v_call: TRBV7-2
cdr3_length: 18

cdr3_aa: CASSSPGQGYYNEQFF
clone_size: few
v_call: TRBV7-9
cdr3_length: 16

cdr3_aa: CATSRDRIVGGREQYF
clone_size: -
v_call: TRBV15
cdr3_length: 16

cdr3_aa: CATGPEGYTF
clone_size: few
v_call: TRBV28
cdr3_length: 10

cdr3_aa: CASSLGGSNNEQFF
clone_size: -
v_call: TRBV7-3
cdr3_length: 14

cdr3_aa: CASSFQASGRGELFF
clone_size: -
v_call: TRBV6-5
cdr3_length: 15

cdr3_aa: CASSVHRGRETQYF
clone_size: many
v_call: TRBV12-3/TRBV12-4
cdr3_length: 14

cdr3_aa: CASSFSNEGRNQPQHF
clone_size: few
v_call: TRBV5-6
cdr3_length: 16

cdr3_aa: CASSAEGTGVRVFF
clone_size: few
v_call: TRBV28
cdr3_length: 14

cdr3_aa: CASSLRRGTNYGYTF
clone_size: few
v_call: TRBV5-1
cdr3_length: 15

cdr3_aa: CSVVWSSRNEQYF
clone_size: -
v_call: TRBV29-1
cdr3_length: 13

cdr3_aa: CASSWDRGTEAFF
clone_size: many
v_call: TRBV12-3/TRBV12-4
cdr3_length: 13

cdr3_aa: CASSRGTSGPSTDTQYF
clone_size: few
v_call: TRBV6-1
cdr3_length: 17

cdr3_aa: CASSQYSGIGYGYTF
clone_size: few
v_call: TRBV16
cdr3_length: 15

cdr3_aa: CASSYGGRTYNEQFF
clone_size: -
v_call: TRBV6-5
cdr3_length: 15

cdr3_aa: CASWTRYDRDGYTF
clone_size: few
v_call: TRBV6-2/TRBV6-3
cdr3_length: 14

cdr3_aa: CAITRQGWNYGYTF
clone_size: -
v_call: TRBV10-3
cdr3_length: 14

cdr3_aa: CASRSTGSNYGYTF
clone_size: -
v_call: TRBV27
cdr3_length: 14

cdr3_aa: CSVRYYTDTQYF
clone_size: few
v_call: TRBV29-1
cdr3_length: 12

cdr3_aa: CASNGEGRRYGYTF
clone_size: -
v_call: TRBV6-2/TRBV6-3
cdr3_length: 14

cdr3_aa: CASSRSGRGGVNTEAFF
clone_size: -
v_call: TRBV4-1
cdr3_length: 17

cdr3_aa: CASSPQAGGNNEQFF
clone_size: few
v_call: TRBV4-1
cdr3_length: 15

cdr3_aa: CSASWSGEQYF
clone_size: few
v_call: TRBV20-1
cdr3_length: 11

cdr3_aa: CASSQGSGNTGELFF
clone_size: many
v_call: TRBV3-1
cdr3_length: 15

cdr3_aa: CASRGTGGESPLHF
clone_size: -
v_call: TRBV2
cdr3_length: 14

cdr3_aa: CSVEPYGDTQYF
clone_size: -
v_call: TRBV29-1
cdr3_length: 12

cdr3_aa: CASSLTSGDEQFF
clone_size: -
v_call: TRBV7-3
cdr3_length: 13

cdr3_aa: CASSKGGPRAIQYF
clone_size: few
v_call: TRBV21-1
cdr3_length: 14

cdr3_aa: CSATGGGSFTDTQYF
clone_size: -
v_call: TRBV20-1
cdr3_length: 15

cdr3_aa: CASSRDRTNTEAFF
clone_size: many
v_call: TRBV12-3/TRBV12-4
cdr3_length: 14

cdr3_aa: CASSPRDRGPEAFF
clone_size: -
v_call: TRBV5-5
cdr3_length: 14

cdr3_aa: CASSQRIVWGRGGYTF
clone_size: -
v_call: TRBV7-2
cdr3_length: 16

cdr3_aa: CASSSDLIAEAFF
clone_size: -
v_call: TRBV7-3
cdr3_length: 13